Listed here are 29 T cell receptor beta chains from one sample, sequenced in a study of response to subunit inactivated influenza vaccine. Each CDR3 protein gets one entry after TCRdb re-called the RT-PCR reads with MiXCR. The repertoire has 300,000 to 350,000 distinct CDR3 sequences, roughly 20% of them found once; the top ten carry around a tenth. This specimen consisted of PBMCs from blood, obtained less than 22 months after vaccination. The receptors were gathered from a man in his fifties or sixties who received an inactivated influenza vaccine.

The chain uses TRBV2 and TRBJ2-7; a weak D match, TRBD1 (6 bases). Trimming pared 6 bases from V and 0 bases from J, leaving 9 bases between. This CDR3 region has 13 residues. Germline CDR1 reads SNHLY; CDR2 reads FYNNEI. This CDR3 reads CASRQGPSYEQYF. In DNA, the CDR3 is TGTGCCAGCAGGCAGGGGCCCTCCTACGAGCAGTACTTC.

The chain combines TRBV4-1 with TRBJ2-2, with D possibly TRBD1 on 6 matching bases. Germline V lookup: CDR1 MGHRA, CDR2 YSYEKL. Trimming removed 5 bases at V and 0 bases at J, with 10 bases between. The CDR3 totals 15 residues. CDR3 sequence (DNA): TGCGCCAGCAGCTACGGGACACCGAACACCGGGGAGCTGTTTTTT. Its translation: CASSYGTPNTGELFF.

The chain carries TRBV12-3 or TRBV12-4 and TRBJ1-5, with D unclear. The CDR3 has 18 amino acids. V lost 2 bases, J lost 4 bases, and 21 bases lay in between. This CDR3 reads CASSLSRVPTGGNQPQHF. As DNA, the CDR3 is TGTGCCAGCAGTTTATCGAGGGTACCTACCGGAGGGAATCAGCCCCAGCATTTT.

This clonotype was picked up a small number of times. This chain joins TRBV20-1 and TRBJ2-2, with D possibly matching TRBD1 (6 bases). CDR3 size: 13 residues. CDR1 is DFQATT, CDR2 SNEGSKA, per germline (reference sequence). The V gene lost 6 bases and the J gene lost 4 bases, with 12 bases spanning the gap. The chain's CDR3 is CSAYQGSTGELFF. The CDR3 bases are TGCAGTGCATACCAGGGGTCCACCGGGGAGCTGTTTTTT.

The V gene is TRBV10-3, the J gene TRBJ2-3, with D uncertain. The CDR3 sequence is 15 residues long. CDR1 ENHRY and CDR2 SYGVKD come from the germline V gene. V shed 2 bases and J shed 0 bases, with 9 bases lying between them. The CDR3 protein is CAISETTTSTDTQYF. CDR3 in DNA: TGTGCCATCAGTGAGACCACGACTAGCACAGATACGCAGTATTTT.

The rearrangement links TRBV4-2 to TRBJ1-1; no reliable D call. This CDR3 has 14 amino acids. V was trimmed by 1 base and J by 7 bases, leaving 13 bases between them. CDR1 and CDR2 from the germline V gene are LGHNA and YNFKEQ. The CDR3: CASSQVARRSEAFF. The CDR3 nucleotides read TGTGCCAGCAGCCAAGTGGCCAGGCGGAGTGAAGCTTTCTTT.

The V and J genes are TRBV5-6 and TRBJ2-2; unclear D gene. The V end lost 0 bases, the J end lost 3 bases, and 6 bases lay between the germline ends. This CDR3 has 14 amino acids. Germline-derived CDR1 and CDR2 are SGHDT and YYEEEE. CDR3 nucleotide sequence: TGTGCCAGCAGCTTGGAGGTATACACCGGGGAGCTGTTTTTT. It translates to CASSLEVYTGELFF.

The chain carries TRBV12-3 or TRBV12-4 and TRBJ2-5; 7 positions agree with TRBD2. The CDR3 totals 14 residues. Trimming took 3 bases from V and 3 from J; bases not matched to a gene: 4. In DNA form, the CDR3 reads TGTGCCAGCAGTTTTGGCGGGAGAGAAGAGACCCAGTACTTC. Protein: CASSFGGREETQYF.

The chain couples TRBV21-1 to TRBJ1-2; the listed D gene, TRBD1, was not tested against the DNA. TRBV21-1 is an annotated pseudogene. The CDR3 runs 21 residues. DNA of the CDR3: TGTGCCAGCAGCAAATCTTTTATGGCGAGCTGCCAAGGACAGGGACAGCGGGGCTACACCTTC. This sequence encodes CASSKSFMASCQGQGQRGYTF.

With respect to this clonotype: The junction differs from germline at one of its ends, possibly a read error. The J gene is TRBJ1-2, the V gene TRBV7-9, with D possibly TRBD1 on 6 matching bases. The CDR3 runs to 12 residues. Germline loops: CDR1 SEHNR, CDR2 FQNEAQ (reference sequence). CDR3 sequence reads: CASSTGQIPPSF. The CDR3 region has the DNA TGTGCCAGCAGCACGGGACAAATCCCTCCCTCCTTC.

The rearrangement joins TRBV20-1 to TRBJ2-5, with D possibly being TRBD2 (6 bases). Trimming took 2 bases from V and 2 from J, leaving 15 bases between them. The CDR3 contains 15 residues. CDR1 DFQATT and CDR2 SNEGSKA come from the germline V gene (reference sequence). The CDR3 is CSARISGDFQETQYF. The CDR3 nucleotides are TGCAGTGCTAGAATTAGCGGAGACTTTCAAGAGACCCAGTACTTC.

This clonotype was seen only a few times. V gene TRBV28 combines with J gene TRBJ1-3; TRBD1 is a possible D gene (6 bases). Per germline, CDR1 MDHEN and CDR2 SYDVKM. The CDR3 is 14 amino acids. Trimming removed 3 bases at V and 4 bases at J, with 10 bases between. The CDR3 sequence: CASSFRGQGNTIYF. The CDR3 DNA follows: TGTGCCAGCAGTTTTCGGGGACAAGGAAACACCATATATTTT. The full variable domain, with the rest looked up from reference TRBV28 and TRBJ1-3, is DVKVTQSSRYLVKRTGEKVFLECVQDMDHENMFWYRQDPGLGLRLIYFSYDVKMKEKGDIPEGYSVSREKKERFSLILESASTNQTSMYLCASSFRGQGNTIYFGEGSWLTVV.

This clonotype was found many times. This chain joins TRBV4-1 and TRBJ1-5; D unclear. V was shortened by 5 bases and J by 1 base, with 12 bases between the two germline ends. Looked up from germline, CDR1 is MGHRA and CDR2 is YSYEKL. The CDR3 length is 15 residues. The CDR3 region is CASSTADGSNQPQHF. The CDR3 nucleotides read TGCGCCAGCAGCACGGCTGATGGGAGCAATCAGCCCCAGCATTTT.

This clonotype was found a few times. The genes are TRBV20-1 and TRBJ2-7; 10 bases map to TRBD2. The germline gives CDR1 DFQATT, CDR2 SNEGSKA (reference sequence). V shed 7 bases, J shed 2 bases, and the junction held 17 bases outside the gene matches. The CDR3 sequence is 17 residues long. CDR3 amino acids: CSVSDGIAGGPAYEQYF. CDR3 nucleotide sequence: TGCAGTGTTAGTGACGGGATAGCGGGGGGACCAGCCTACGAGCAGTACTTC.

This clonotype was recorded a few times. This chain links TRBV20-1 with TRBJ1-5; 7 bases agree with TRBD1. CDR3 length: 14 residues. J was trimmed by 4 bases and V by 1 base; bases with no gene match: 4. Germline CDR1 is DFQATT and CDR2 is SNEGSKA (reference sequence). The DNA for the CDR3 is TGCAGTGCTAGAGGGCAGGGGGTTAATCAGCCCCAGCATTTT. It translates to CSARGQGVNQPQHF.

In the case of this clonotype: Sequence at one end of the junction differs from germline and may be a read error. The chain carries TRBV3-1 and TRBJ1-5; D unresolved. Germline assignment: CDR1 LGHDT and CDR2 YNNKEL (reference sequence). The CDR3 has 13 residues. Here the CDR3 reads CASSQSRDQAQHF. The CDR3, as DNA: TGTGCCAGCAGCCAATCGAGAGATCAGGCCCAGCATTTT.

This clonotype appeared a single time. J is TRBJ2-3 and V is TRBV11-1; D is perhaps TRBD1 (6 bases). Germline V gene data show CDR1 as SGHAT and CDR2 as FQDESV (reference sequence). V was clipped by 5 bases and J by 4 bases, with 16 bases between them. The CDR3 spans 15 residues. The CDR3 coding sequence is TGTGCCAGCAGCCCGGGACAACTTTTTGCAGATACGCAGTATTTT. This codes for CASSPGQLFADTQYF.

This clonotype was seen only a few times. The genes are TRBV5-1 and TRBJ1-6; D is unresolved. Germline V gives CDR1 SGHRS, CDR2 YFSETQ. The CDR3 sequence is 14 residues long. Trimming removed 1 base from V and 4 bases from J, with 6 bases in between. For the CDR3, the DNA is TGCGCCAGCAGCTTGCTGCAGTATAATTCACCCCTCCACTTT. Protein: CASSLLQYNSPLHF.

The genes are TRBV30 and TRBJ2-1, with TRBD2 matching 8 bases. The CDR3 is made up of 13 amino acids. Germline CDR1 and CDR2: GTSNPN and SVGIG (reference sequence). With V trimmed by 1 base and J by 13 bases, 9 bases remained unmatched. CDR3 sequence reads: CAWSGGSGTYQFF. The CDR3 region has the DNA TGTGCCTGGAGTGGTGGTAGCGGGACCTATCAGTTCTTC.

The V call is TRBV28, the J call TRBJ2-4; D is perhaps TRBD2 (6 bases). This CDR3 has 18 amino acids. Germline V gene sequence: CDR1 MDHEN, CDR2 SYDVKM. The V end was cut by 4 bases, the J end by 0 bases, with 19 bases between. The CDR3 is CASSSPGDLILAKNIQYF. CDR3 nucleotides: TGTGCCAGCAGTTCCCCGGGGGATCTCATTCTAGCCAAAAACATTCAGTACTTC.

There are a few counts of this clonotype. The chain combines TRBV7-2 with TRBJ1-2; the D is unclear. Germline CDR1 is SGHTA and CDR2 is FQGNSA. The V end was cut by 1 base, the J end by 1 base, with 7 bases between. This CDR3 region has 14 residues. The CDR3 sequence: CASSLEGFNYGYTF. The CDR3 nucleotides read TGTGCCAGCAGCTTAGAGGGATTTAACTATGGCTACACCTTC.

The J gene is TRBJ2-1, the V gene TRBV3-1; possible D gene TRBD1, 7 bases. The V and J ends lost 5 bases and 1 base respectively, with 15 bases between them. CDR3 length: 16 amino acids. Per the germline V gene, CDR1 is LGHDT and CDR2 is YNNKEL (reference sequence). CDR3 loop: CASSAGGGQSYNEQFF. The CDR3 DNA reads TGTGCCAGCAGCGCCGGAGGGGGCCAATCCTACAATGAGCAGTTCTTC.

The CDR3 is CASSSIGQVGNEKLFF. The CDR3 nucleotides read TGTGCCAGCAGTTCCATTGGACAGGTCGGGAATGAAAAACTGTTTTTT. The gene calls are TRBV28 and TRBJ1-4; 7 nucleotides align to TRBD1. Germline CDR1 and CDR2: MDHEN and SYDVKM. CDR3 length: 16 amino acids. V gave up 4 bases and J gave up 5 bases; unmatched junction bases: 10.

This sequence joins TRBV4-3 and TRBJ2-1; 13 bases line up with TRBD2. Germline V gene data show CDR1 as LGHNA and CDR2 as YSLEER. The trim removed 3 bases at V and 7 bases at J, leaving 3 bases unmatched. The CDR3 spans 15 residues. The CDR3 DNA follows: TGCGCCAGCAGCCAGGGGACTAGCGGGGAGAATGAGCAGTTCTTC. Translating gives CASSQGTSGENEQFF.

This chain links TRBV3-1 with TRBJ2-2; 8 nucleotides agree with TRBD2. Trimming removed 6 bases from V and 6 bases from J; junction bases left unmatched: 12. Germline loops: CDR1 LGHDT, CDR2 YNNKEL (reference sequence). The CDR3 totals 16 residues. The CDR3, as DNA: TGTGCCAGCAGTAAATGGCGGGAGGCCGGATCCGGGGAGCTGTTTTTT. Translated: CASSKWREAGSGELFF. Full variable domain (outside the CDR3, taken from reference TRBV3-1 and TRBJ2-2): DTAVSQTPKYLVTQMGNDKSIKCEQNLGHDTMYWYKQDSKKFLKIMFSYNNKELIINETVPNRFSPKSPDKAHLNLHINSLELGDSAVYFCASSKWREAGSGELFFGEGSRLTVL.

This chain's CDR3 is CASSLGGGHTYEQYF. The CDR3 bases are TGTGCCAGCAGCTTAGGGGGCGGACATACCTACGAGCAGTACTTC. The chain has TRBV7-2 and TRBJ2-7; possible D gene TRBD1, 5 bases. The CDR3 spans 15 residues. The V gene lost 1 base and the J gene lost 2 bases, with 12 bases spanning the gap. In germline, CDR1 is SGHTA, CDR2 FQGNSA.

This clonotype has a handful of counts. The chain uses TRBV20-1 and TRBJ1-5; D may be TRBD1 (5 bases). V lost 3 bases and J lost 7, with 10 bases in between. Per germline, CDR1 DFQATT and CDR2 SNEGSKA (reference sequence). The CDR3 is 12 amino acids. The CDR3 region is CSASQGGQPQHF. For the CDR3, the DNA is TGCAGTGCTAGCCAGGGAGGCCAGCCCCAGCATTTT.

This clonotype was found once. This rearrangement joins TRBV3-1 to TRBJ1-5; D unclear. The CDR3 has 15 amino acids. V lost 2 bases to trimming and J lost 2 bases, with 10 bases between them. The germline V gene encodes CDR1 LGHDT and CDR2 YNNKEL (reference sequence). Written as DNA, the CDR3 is TGTGCCAGCAGCCAAAACACCCCTCGCAATCAGCCCCAGCATTTT. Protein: CASSQNTPRNQPQHF.

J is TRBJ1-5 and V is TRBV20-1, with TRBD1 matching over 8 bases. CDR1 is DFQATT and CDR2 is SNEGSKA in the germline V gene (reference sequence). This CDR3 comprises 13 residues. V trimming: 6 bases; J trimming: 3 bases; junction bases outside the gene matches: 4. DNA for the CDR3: TGCAGTGCCAAGACAGGGGTCAATCAGCCCCAGCATTTT. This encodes CSAKTGVNQPQHF.